Listed here is a single T cell receptor (beta chain). Profiled with immunoSEQ multiplex PCR; TCRdb holds only in-frame clones, not every one. The sample carries hundreds of thousands of clones, about 90% recorded once. As for treatment: roughly 20 received Ad26.COV2.S at low or high dose, single or two shots; roughly five received placebo; per-sample allocation not given. On day 63 after the first injection, vaccine and placebo recipients gave samples. These data originate in a study of Ad26.COV2.S vaccination and SARS-CoV-2 variants. About the research overall: Ad26.COV2.S arm of COV1001 included the donor.

Germline loops: CDR1 SGHRS, CDR2 YFSETQ. The V segment lost 0 bases and the J segment 4 bases; nucleotides outside the gene matches: 3. The CDR3 spans 15 residues. The source was peripheral blood, collected in a trial of Ad26.COV2.S vaccine versus placebo. The TCR comes from a person aged 18-60 years who received the Ad26.COV2.S COVID-19 vaccine or a placebo. The chain is built from TRBV5-1 and TRBJ2-5, with 10 bases aligning to TRBD2. The CDR3 reads CASSLEGLALETQYF. The CDR3 nucleotides read TGCGCCAGCAGCTTGGAGGGACTAGCGTTAGAGACCCAGTACTTC.